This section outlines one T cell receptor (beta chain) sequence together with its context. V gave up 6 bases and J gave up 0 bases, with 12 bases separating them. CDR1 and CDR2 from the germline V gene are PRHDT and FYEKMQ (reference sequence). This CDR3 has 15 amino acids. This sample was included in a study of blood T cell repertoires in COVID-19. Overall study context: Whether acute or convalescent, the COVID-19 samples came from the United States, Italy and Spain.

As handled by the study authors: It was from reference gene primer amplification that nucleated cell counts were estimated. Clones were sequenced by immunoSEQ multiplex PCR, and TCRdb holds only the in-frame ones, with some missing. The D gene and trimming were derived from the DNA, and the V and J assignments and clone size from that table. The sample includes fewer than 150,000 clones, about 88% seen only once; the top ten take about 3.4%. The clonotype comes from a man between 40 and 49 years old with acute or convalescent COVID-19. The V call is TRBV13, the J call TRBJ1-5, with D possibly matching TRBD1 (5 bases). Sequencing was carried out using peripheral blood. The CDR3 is CASSRRVNSNQPQHF. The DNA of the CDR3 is TGTGCCAGCAGTCGCAGGGTGAATAGCAATCAGCCCCAGCATTTT. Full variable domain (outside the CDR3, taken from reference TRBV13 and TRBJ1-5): AAGVIQSPRHLIKEKRETATLKCYPIPRHDTVYWYQQGPGQDPQFLISFYEKMQSDKGSIPDRFSAQQFSDYHSELNMSSLELGDSALYFCASSRRVNSNQPQHFGDGTRLSIL.